Shown below are 31 T cell receptor beta chains from a single sample sequenced in a study of T cells in Graves' hyperthyroidism and ophthalmopathy. RNA transcripts served as the template for amplifying TCR beta CDR3 regions. First-round RT-PCR with HTBI primers amplified the TCR CDR3 region. TCRdb re-called the multiplex PCR reads with MiXCR, one entry per CDR3 protein. The sample gives around 560,000 distinct CDR3 sequences, 15% to 20% of which show up once; more than 15% is in the top ten. The sequencing sample was made of blood. The origin of the receptors is a woman aged 18 to 35 with Graves' hyperthyroidism.

The CDR3 is CATSRDRLYEQYF. CDR3 sequence (DNA): TGTGCCACCTCCCGGGACAGGCTCTACGAGCAGTACTTC. The chain employs TRBV6-1 and TRBJ2-7, with 8 nucleotides matching TRBD1. This CDR3 has 13 amino acids. Unmatched junction bases numbered 8, after V lost 10 bases and J lost 3 bases. The V gene's germline CDR1 is MNHNS and CDR2 SASEGT.

This clonotype was seen a handful of times. The chain joins TRBV20-1 to TRBJ2-1, with 12 bases lining up with TRBD2. V lost 2 bases to trimming and J lost 10 bases; unmatched junction nucleotides: 6. This CDR3 contains 14 residues. The V gene's germline CDR1 is DFQATT and CDR2 SNEGSKA (reference sequence). CDR3 DNA sequence: TGCAGTGCTAGACTAGCGGGAGGGCCCTGGGAGCAGTTCTTC. As protein: CSARLAGGPWEQFF.

This clonotype was seen at least ten times. The chain recombines TRBV20-1 with TRBJ2-2, with unresolved D. Germline V gene sequence: CDR1 DFQATT, CDR2 SNEGSKA (reference sequence). CDR3 length equals 15 residues. V lost 5 bases to trimming and J lost 3 bases, with 16 bases between them. CDR3 amino acids: CSAAAPGYDTGELFF. CDR3 nucleotide sequence: TGCAGTGCTGCCGCCCCGGGCTACGACACCGGGGAGCTGTTTTTT.

This chain connects TRBV6-4 to TRBJ2-7, with 8 bases aligning to TRBD1. There are 17 residues in the CDR3. Germline values: CDR1 MRHNA, CDR2 SNTAGT. Here the CDR3 DNA reads TGTGAGCACAGGGGGGACACATACTTGAGTTCCCGTTACGAGCAGTACTTC. This codes for CEHRGDTYLSSRYEQYF.

The J gene is TRBJ2-5, the V gene TRBV18; D perhaps matches TRBD2 (5 bases). The CDR3 consists of 14 residues. V was shortened by 3 bases and J by 6 bases, with 14 bases between the two germline ends. Germline-derived CDR1 and CDR2 are KGHSH and LQKENI. CDR3 nucleotides: TGTGCCAGCTCACCTGGTGGGAGTCAACAGACCCAGTACTTC. Translating it yields CASSPGGSQQTQYF.

This clonotype was seen at least ten times. The chain employs TRBV3-1 and TRBJ1-2; no clear D. The CDR3 has 12 residues. Germline CDR1 and CDR2: LGHDT and YNNKEL (reference sequence). V shed 8 bases and J shed 4 bases, with 11 bases lying between them. The CDR3 nucleotides read TGTGCCAGCGAGGATCGTACCTATGGCTACACCTTC. Protein product: CASEDRTYGYTF.

This clonotype was seen only a few times. The genes are TRBV5-1 and TRBJ1-1, with no clear D. Germline assignment: CDR1 SGHRS and CDR2 YFSETQ. With 0 bases removed from V and 3 bases from J, the gap between germline ends came to 9 bases. The CDR3 consists of 14 residues. The CDR3 region has the DNA TGCGCCAGCAGCTTGGTCGTCACGGACACTGAAGCTTTCTTT. It specifies CASSLVVTDTEAFF.

This clonotype was counted many times. The chain is built from TRBV28 and TRBJ1-2; TRBD1 matches at 10 bases. CDR1 and CDR2 (germline): MDHEN, SYDVKM. The CDR3 length is 13 residues. J was trimmed by 6 bases and V by 3 bases; bases with no gene match: 1. CDR3 sequence: CASSLTGGDGYTF. Written as DNA, the CDR3 is TGTGCCAGCAGTTTGACAGGGGGCGATGGCTACACCTTC.

This clonotype was detected ten times or more. This rearrangement joins TRBV24-1 to TRBJ1-5; tentatively, D is TRBD1 (5 bases). The germline gives CDR1 KGHDR, CDR2 SFDVKD. The CDR3 length is 14 residues. With 10 bases removed from V and 5 bases from J, the gap between germline ends came to 17 bases. The CDR3 DNA is TGTGCCACTACGGGGGGAGGAACGGATCAGCCCCAGCATTTT. It specifies CATTGGGTDQPQHF.

This clonotype appeared many times. The chain recombines TRBV7-3 with TRBJ2-2; 11 bases are shared with TRBD2. Trimming removed 6 bases from V and 7 bases from J; junction bases left unmatched: 7. Germline assignment: CDR1 SGHTA and CDR2 FQGTGA. The CDR3 is 15 residues long. CDR3 in amino acids: CASRNTGTSGGELFF. The CDR3 DNA reads as TGTGCCAGCAGGAACACCGGGACTAGCGGCGGGGAGCTGTTTTTT.

This clonotype came up a few times. The J gene is TRBJ2-5, the V gene TRBV6-1; TRBD2 agrees at 10 bases. V shed 6 bases and J 3 bases; nucleotides not matched to a gene: 7. Germline values: CDR1 MNHNS, CDR2 SASEGT. This CDR3 spans 15 amino acids. The CDR3 region has the DNA TGTGCCAGCAGCAATAGCGGGGGGAAAAAAGAGACCCAGTACTTC. Its translation is CASSNSGGKKETQYF.

This clonotype was counted many times. V usage is TRBV4-3 and J usage is TRBJ2-1; TRBD2 might be the D (5 bases). Trimming took 3 bases from V and 0 from J, leaving 21 bases between them. Germline V gene sequence: CDR1 LGHNA, CDR2 YSLEER. This CDR3 has 19 residues. The CDR3 loop is CASSQEDDDSAGSYNEQFF. CDR3 coding DNA: TGCGCCAGCAGCCAGGAAGATGACGACTCCGCGGGCTCCTACAATGAGCAGTTCTTC.

There are a few counts of this clonotype. The chain links TRBV20-1 to TRBJ2-5; 12 nucleotides agree with TRBD2. The CDR3 contains 16 residues. V trimming: 0 bases; J trimming: 5 bases; junction bases outside the gene matches: 7. Germline CDR1 and CDR2: DFQATT and SNEGSKA (reference sequence). The CDR3: CSARDPLAGGRETQYF. CDR3 DNA sequence: TGCAGTGCTAGAGATCCGCTAGCGGGGGGGCGGGAGACCCAGTACTTC.

The table lists this clonotype with many counts. This chain uses TRBV28 with TRBJ2-7; no clear D. Germline-derived CDR1 and CDR2 are MDHEN and SYDVKM. The CDR3 spans 11 residues. V lost 8 bases, J lost 3 bases, and 8 bases lay in between. CDR3: CASQDLYEQYF. The CDR3 coding sequence is TGTGCCAGCCAAGACCTCTACGAGCAGTACTTC.

This clonotype has more than one count but fewer than ten. The chain carries TRBV4-3 and TRBJ1-2, with D perhaps TRBD1 (6 bases). The V gene lost 6 bases and the J gene lost 4 bases, with 18 bases spanning the gap. This CDR3 spans 15 amino acids. The germline V gene encodes CDR1 LGHNA and CDR2 YSLEER. This CDR3 is CASSPQGSESYGYTF. CDR3 nucleotide sequence: TGCGCCAGCAGTCCACAGGGTAGTGAATCCTATGGCTACACCTTC.

For this clonotype: The junction does not match germline at one end; this may be a read error. The V gene is TRBV3-1, the J gene TRBJ1-5; D is unresolved. The length of the CDR3 is 13 residues. In germline, CDR1 is LGHDT, CDR2 YNNKEL (reference sequence). The CDR3 loop reads CASSQGVSQPRHF. In nucleotides, the CDR3 is TGTGCCAGCAGCCAGGGCGTTAGTCAGCCCCGGCATTTT.

The chain links TRBV18 to TRBJ2-7; perhaps TRBD1 as D (5 bases). The germline CDR1 and CDR2 sequences are KGHSH and LQKENI. The CDR3 runs 13 residues. V gave up 2 bases and J gave up 3 bases, with 8 bases separating them. Here the CDR3 reads CASSPKTGYEQYF. Here the CDR3 DNA reads TGTGCCAGCTCACCAAAAACAGGCTACGAGCAGTACTTC.

Comments on this clonotype: A read error is possible here, since a much larger clone lies one base away. J is TRBJ2-3 and V is TRBV9, with 14 bases fitting TRBD2. In germline, CDR1 is SGDLS, CDR2 YYNGEE. V lost 0 bases and J lost 4; bases outside the gene matches: 4. The CDR3 runs to 17 residues. The CDR3 nucleotides read TGTGCCAGCAGCGTAGGGAGACTAGCGGGAGGGGCAGATACGCAGTATTTT. The encoded protein is CASSVGRLAGGADTQYF.

In its sample, this clonotype was seen many times. The V call is TRBV30, the J call TRBJ1-1; 11 positions match TRBD1. Germline V gene data show CDR1 as GTSNPN and CDR2 as SVGIG (reference sequence). This CDR3 is 14 amino acids long. The V and J ends lost 4 bases and 5 bases, in that order; junction bases with no gene match: 6. The CDR3 DNA reads TGTGCCTGGACCCTAGGGACAGGGGGAACTGAAGCTTTCTTT. Protein product: CAWTLGTGGTEAFF.

This rearrangement joins TRBV9 to TRBJ1-6; TRBD1 is a possible D gene (5 bases). Trimming took 4 bases from V and 8 from J, leaving 10 bases between them. The CDR3 runs 13 residues. Germline CDR1 reads SGDLS; CDR2 reads YYNGEE. As DNA, the CDR3 is TGTGCCAGCAGCTTTAGAGGGGATTCACCCCTCCACTTT. Amino acid sequence: CASSFRGDSPLHF.

This clonotype was seen at least ten times. The chain employs TRBV3-1 and TRBJ2-5; 7 bases agree with TRBD2. The CDR3 covers 18 residues. Trimming took 0 bases from V and 5 from J; bases not matched to a gene: 15. Germline CDR1 and CDR2: LGHDT and YNNKEL (reference sequence). CDR3 coding DNA: TGTGCCAGCAGCCAAGATCGAGGGAAGCGGGGACCGGATGAGACCCAGTACTTC. It specifies CASSQDRGKRGPDETQYF.

Concerning this clonotype: This may be a read error, as it is one base from a much larger clone. The chain carries TRBV5-1 and TRBJ2-7, with a weak D call TRBD2 (6 bases). Gene TRBJ2-1 matches the end of the DNA better, so the J call may be wrong. Germline-derived CDR1 and CDR2 are SGHRS and YFSETQ. The length of the CDR3 is 14 residues. CDR3 in DNA: TGCGCCAGCAGCCCGGGGGTTAACTCCTACGAGCAGTTCTTC. Translating gives CASSPGVNSYEQFF.

V is TRBV12-3 or TRBV12-4 and J is TRBJ1-3, with D tentatively TRBD1 (6 bases). The CDR3 covers 17 residues. V shed 6 bases and J shed 0 bases, with 18 bases lying between them. CDR3 loop: CASRPRGGAFSGNTIYF. The CDR3 region has the DNA TGTGCCAGCAGGCCTAGGGGGGGGGCGTTCTCTGGAAACACCATATATTTT.

This clonotype was seen repeatedly, ten times or more. The chain has TRBV7-2 and TRBJ1-6; no clear D. This CDR3 comprises 15 residues. V was trimmed by 6 bases and J by 0 bases, leaving 9 bases between them. Germline CDR1 SGHTA, CDR2 FQGNSA. CDR3 sequence (DNA): TGTGCCAGCAGAGATGGGTACTCCTATAATTCACCCCTCCACTTT. This gives the protein CASRDGYSYNSPLHF.

This sequence joins TRBV5-1 and TRBJ2-1; D remains unclear. The V gene lost 0 bases and the J gene lost 5 bases, with 12 bases spanning the gap. The germline V gene has CDR1 SGHRS and CDR2 YFSETQ. The CDR3 is made up of 15 amino acids. CDR3 protein: CASSLGIITNNEQFF. For the CDR3, the DNA is TGCGCCAGCAGCTTGGGGATAATAACGAACAATGAGCAGTTCTTC.

Comments on this clonotype: Given a much more abundant clone one base away, this may be a read error. The chain links TRBV10-3 to TRBJ1-2; D might be TRBD1 (5 bases). Germline values: CDR1 ENHRY, CDR2 SYGVKD. The CDR3 spans 15 residues. V shed 3 bases and J shed 5 bases, with 16 bases lying between them. This CDR3 reads CAISEAAAGTYGYTF. CDR3 DNA: TGTGCCATCAGTGAAGCGGCCGCAGGGACGTATGGCTACACCTTC.

The V and J genes are TRBV15 and TRBJ2-5; D possibly corresponds to TRBD1 (6 bases). Trimming shortened V by 2 bases and J by 4 bases, and 14 bases separated the two germline ends. Germline V gene data show CDR1 as LNHNV and CDR2 as YYDKDF (reference sequence). CDR3 length: 15 amino acids. CDR3 nucleotide sequence: TGTGCCACCAGCAGAACCGACAGGCCTGGAGAGACCCAGTACTTC. It codes for CATSRTDRPGETQYF.

This clonotype was seen repeatedly, ten times or more. The chain carries TRBV10-1 and TRBJ2-1, with 7 bases matching TRBD1. CDR3 size: 14 residues. From germline, CDR1 is WNHNN and CDR2 SYGVQD (reference sequence). With V trimmed by 3 bases and J by 2 bases, 1 base remained unmatched. The CDR3 DNA is TGCGCCAGCAGTGACCAGGGGGCCTACAATGAGCAGTTCTTC. Its translation is CASSDQGAYNEQFF.

This clonotype was counted many times. The V and J genes are TRBV7-2 and TRBJ2-5, with 9 bases that match TRBD2. The germline V gene has CDR1 SGHTA and CDR2 FQGNSA. The CDR3 consists of 16 residues. J gave up 5 bases and V 0 bases, and 7 bases lay outside the gene matches. For the CDR3, the DNA is TGTGCCAGCAGCTTAGCCGGGTTAGCGGGAGTGGAGACCCAGTACTTC. It yields the protein CASSLAGLAGVETQYF.

This clonotype was seen a few times. The chain carries TRBV14 and TRBJ1-3; D remains ambiguous. The germline V gene has CDR1 SGHDN and CDR2 FVKESK. The CDR3 covers 14 residues. The germline V and J ends were trimmed by 3 bases and 4 bases, with 10 bases remaining between them. CDR3 DNA: TGTGCCAGCAGCCACCCCCTGGTCGGAAACACCATATATTTT. Protein: CASSHPLVGNTIYF.

This clonotype was counted a few times. The chain joins TRBV4-1 to TRBJ2-1; possibly TRBD1 or TRBD2 for D (5 bases each). Germline-derived CDR1 and CDR2 are MGHRA and YSYEKL. This CDR3 is built from 16 residues. Deletions cut 4 bases from V and 8 bases from J, with 21 bases between. CDR3 coding DNA: TGCGCCAGCAGCCGCCGCGTGGGACCCCAAACGGATGAGCAGTTCTTC. Encoded protein: CASSRRVGPQTDEQFF.